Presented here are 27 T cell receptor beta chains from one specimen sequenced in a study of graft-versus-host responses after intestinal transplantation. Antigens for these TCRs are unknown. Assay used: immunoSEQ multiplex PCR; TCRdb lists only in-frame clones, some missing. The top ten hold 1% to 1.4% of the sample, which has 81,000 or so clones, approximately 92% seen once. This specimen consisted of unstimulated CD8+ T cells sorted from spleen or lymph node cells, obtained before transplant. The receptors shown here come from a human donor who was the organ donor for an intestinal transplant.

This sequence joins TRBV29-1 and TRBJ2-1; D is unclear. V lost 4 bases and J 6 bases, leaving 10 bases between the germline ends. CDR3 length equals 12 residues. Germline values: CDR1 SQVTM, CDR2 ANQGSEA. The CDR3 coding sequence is TGCAGCGTTGTGCTAATCGGCAATGAGCAGTTCTTC. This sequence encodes CSVVLIGNEQFF.

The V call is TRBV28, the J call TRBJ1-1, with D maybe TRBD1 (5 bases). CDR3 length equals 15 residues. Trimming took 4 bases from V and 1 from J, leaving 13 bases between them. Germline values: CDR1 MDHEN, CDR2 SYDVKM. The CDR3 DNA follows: TGTGCCAGCAGTTGGGGGGGTGGGGGGAACACTGAAGCTTTCTTT. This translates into CASSWGGGGNTEAFF.

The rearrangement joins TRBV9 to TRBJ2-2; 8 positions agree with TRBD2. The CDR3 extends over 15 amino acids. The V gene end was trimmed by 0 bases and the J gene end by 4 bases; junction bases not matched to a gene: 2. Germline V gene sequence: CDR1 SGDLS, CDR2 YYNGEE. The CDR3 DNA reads TGTGCCAGCAGCGTAGCTAGCGGGCCCACCGGGGAGCTGTTTTTT. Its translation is CASSVASGPTGELFF.

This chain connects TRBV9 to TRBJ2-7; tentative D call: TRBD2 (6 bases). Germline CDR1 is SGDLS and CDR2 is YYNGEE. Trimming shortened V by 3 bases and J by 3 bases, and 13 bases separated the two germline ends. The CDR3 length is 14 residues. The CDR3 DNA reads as TGTGCCAGCAGCGCGACATGGGGGGACTACGAGCAGTACTTC. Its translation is CASSATWGDYEQYF.

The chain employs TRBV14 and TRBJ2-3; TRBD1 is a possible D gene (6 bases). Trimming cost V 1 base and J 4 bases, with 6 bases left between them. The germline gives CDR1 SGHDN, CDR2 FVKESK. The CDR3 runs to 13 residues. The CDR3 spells CASSQGGPDTQYF. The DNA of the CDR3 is TGTGCCAGCAGCCAAGGGGGGCCAGATACGCAGTATTTT.

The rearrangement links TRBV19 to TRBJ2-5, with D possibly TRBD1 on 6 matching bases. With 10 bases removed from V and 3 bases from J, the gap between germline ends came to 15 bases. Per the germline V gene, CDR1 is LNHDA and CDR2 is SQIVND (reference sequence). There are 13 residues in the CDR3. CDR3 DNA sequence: TGTGCCACAAGCCGGGACACGGAAGAGACCCAGTACTTC. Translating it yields CATSRDTEETQYF.

The CDR3 reads CASSLSLQGTTGELFF. CDR3 DNA: TGTGCCAGCAGCTTAAGCTTACAGGGGACCACCGGGGAGCTGTTTTTT. The V and J genes are TRBV7-9 and TRBJ2-2, with 7 bases aligning to TRBD1. The V and J ends lost 2 bases and 4 bases, in that order; junction bases with no gene match: 7. From germline, CDR1 is SEHNR and CDR2 FQNEAQ (reference sequence). The CDR3 length is 16 residues.

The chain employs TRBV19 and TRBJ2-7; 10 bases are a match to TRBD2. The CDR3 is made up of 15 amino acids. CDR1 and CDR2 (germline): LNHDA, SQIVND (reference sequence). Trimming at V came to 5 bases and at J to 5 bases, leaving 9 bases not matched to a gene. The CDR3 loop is CASSSSGGAADEQYF. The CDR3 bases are TGTGCCAGTAGTTCTAGCGGGGGCGCCGCCGACGAGCAGTACTTC. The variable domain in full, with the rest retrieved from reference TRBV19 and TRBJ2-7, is DGGITQSPKYLFRKEGQNVTLSCEQNLNHDAMYWYRQDPGQGLRLIYYSQIVNDFQKGDIAEGYSVSREKKESFPLTVTSAQKNPTAFYLCASSSSGGAADEQYFGPGTRLTVT.

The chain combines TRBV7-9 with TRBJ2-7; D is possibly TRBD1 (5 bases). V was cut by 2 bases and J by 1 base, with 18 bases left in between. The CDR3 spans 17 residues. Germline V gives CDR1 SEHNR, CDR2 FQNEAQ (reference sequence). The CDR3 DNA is TGTGCCAGCAGCTTAAACCATTTAGGGGTTTTATCCTACGAGCAGTACTTC. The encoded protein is CASSLNHLGVLSYEQYF.

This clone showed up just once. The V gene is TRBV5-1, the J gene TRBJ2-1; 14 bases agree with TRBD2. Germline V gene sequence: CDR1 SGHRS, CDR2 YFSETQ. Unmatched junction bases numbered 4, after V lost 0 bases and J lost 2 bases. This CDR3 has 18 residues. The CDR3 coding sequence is TGCGCCAGCAGCTTGGAGGGGACTAGCGGGAGCCCCTACAATGAGCAGTTCTTC. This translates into CASSLEGTSGSPYNEQFF.

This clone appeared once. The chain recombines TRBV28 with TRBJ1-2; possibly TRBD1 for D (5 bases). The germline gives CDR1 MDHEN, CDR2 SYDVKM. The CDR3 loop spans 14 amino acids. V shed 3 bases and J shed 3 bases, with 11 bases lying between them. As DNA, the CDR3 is TGTGCCAGCAGTTTCCTTCAGGGTTACTATGGCTACACCTTC. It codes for CASSFLQGYYGYTF.

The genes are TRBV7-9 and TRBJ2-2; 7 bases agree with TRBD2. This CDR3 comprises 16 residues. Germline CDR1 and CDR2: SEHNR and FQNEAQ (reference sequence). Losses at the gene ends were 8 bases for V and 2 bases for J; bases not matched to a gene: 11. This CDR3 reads CASGPPQRGNTGELFF. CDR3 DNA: TGTGCCAGCGGACCCCCGCAGCGGGGTAACACCGGGGAGCTGTTTTTT. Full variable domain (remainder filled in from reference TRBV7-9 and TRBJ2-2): DTGVSQNPRHKITKRGQNVTFRCDPISEHNRLYWYRQTLGQGPEFLTYFQNEAQLEKSRLLSDRFSAERPKGSFSTLEIQRTEQGDSAMYLCASGPPQRGNTGELFFGEGSRLTVL.

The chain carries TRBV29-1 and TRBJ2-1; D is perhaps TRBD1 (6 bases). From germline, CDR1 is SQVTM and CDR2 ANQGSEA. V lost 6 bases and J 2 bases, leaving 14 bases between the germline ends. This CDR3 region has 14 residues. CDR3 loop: CSVPFRGPYNEQFF. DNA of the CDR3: TGCAGCGTGCCCTTCAGGGGTCCCTACAATGAGCAGTTCTTC.

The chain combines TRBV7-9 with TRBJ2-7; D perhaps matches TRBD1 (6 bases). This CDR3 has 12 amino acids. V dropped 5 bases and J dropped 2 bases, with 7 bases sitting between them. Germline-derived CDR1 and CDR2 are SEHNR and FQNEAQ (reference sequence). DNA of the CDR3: TGTGCCAGCAGCCGACAGGCCTACGAGCAGTACTTC. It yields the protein CASSRQAYEQYF. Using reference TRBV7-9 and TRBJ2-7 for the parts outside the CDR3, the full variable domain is DTGVSQNPRHKITKRGQNVTFRCDPISEHNRLYWYRQTLGQGPEFLTYFQNEAQLEKSRLLSDRFSAERPKGSFSTLEIQRTEQGDSAMYLCASSRQAYEQYFGPGTRLTVT.

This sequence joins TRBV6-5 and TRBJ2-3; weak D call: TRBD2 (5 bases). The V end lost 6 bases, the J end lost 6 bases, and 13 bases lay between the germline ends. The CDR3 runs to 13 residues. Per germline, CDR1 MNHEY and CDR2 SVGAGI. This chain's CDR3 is CASRTSGGDTQYF. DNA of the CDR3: TGTGCCAGCAGAACCTCCGGCGGGGATACGCAGTATTTT.

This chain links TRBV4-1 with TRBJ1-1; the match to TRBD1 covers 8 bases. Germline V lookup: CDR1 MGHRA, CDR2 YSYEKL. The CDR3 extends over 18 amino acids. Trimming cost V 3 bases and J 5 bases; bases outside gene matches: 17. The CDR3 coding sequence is TGCGCCAGCAGCCAGGGCATTCAGAGGACAGGGAGTGGGACTGAAGCTTTCTTT. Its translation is CASSQGIQRTGSGTEAFF.

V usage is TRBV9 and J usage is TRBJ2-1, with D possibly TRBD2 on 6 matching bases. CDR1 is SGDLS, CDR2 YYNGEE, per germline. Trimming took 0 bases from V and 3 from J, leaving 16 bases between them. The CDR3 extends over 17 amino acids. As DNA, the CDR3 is TGTGCCAGCAGCGTAGAGGAAGTGAGGGAGGACTACAATGAGCAGTTCTTC. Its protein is CASSVEEVREDYNEQFF. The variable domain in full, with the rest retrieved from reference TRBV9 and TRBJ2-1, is DSGVTQTPKHLITATGQRVTLRCSPRSGDLSVYWYQQSLDQGLQFLIQYYNGEERAKGNILERFSAQQFPDLHSELNLSSLELGDSALYFCASSVEEVREDYNEQFFGPGTRLTVL.

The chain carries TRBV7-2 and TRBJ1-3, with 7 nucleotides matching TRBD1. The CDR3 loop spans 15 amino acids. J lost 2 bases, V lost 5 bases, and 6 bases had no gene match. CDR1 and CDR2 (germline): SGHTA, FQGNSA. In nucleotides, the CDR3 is TGTGCCAGCAGCCCCGTCGGGACAGCTGGAAACACCATATATTTT. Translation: CASSPVGTAGNTIYF.

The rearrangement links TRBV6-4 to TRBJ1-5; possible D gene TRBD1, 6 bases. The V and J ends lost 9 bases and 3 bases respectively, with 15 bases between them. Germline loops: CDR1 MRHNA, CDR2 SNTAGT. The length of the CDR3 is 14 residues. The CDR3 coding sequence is TGTGCCAGGGACACAGGGACCGCCAATCAGCCCCAGCATTTT. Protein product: CARDTGTANQPQHF.

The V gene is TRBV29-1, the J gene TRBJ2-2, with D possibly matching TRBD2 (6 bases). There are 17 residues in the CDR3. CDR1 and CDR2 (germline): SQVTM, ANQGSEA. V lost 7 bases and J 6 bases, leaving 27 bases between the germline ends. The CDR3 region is CSAAAPNSGSRAGELFF. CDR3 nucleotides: TGCAGCGCCGCCGCCCCAAATAGCGGTTCAAGGGCCGGGGAGCTGTTTTTT.

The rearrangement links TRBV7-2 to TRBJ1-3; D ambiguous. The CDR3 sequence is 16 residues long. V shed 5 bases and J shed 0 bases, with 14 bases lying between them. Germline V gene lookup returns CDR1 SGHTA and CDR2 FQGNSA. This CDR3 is CASSPWTGYSGNTIYF. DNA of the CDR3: TGTGCCAGCAGCCCCTGGACGGGATACTCTGGAAACACCATATATTTT.

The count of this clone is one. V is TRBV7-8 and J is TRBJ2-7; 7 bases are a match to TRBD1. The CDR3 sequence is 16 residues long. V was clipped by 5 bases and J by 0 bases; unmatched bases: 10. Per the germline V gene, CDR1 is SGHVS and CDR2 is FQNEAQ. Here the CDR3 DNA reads TGTGCCAGCAGCCTATTGACAGGGCCTAGCTCCTACGAGCAGTACTTC. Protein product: CASSLLTGPSSYEQYF.

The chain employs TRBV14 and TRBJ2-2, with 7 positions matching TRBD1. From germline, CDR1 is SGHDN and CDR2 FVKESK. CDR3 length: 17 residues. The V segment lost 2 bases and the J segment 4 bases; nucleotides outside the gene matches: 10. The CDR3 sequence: CASSQLLGQAGTGELFF. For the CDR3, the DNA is TGTGCCAGCAGCCAACTTCTCGGACAGGCGGGCACCGGGGAGCTGTTTTTT.

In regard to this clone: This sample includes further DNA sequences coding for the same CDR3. CDR3 in amino acids: CASSVGGGGYEQYF. The CDR3, as DNA: TGTGCCAGCAGCGTAGGGGGGGGCGGATACGAGCAGTACTTC. The V gene is TRBV9, the J gene TRBJ2-7; D possibly corresponds to TRBD2 (7 bases). Deletions cut 0 bases from V and 4 bases from J, with 11 bases between. CDR1 and CDR2 (germline): SGDLS, YYNGEE. This CDR3 has 14 amino acids.

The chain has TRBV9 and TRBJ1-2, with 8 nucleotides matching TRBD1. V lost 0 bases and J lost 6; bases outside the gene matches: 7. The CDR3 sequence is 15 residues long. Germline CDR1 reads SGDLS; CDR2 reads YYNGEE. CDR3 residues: CASSVGGGQGHGYTF. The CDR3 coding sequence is TGTGCCAGCAGCGTAGGAGGCGGACAGGGCCATGGCTACACCTTC.

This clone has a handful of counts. CDR3 nucleotide sequence: TGTGCCATCCACCAGGACCGGAGGTCTGGAAACACCATATATTTT. As protein: CAIHQDRRSGNTIYF. The V call is TRBV7-9, the J call TRBJ1-3; D gene unclear. Germline CDR1 is SEHNR and CDR2 is FQNEAQ (reference sequence). V was clipped by 10 bases and J by 1 base, with 17 bases between them. The CDR3 consists of 15 residues. The full variable domain, in which reference TRBV7-9 and TRBJ1-3 provide the parts outside the CDR3, is DTGVSQNPRHKITKRGQNVTFRCDPISEHNRLYWYRQTLGQGPEFLTYFQNEAQLEKSRLLSDRFSAERPKGSFSTLEIQRTEQGDSAMYLCAIHQDRRSGNTIYFGEGSWLTVV.

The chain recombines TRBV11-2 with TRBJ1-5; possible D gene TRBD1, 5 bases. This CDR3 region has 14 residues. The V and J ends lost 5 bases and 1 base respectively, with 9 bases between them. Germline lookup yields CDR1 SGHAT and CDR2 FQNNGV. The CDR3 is CASSPGGSNQPQHF. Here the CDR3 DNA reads TGTGCCAGCAGCCCCGGGGGGAGCAATCAGCCCCAGCATTTT.